A selection of T cell receptor beta chains follows, all from one sample in a study of cytomegalovirus exposure and HLA in healthy donors. The repertoire was sequenced with immunoSEQ multiplex PCR; TCRdb's copy has only in-frame clones and lacks some. The table includes a few hundred thousand clones, more than 85% detected once. The sample was PBMCs. These receptors were collected from a man aged 18 to 30 in good health and CMV-seropositive. The CDR3 runs from the conserved cysteine through the conserved F or W. The D gene is left open where the match is weak. Size is stated for part of the rows, as once, few or many counts, or as a class when the clone is expanded.

d_call,j_call,v_call,clone_size,cdr3_aa,cdr3_nt
-,TRBJ2-7,TRBV13,few,CASSPGRTYEQYF,TGTGCCAGCAGCCCCGGACGAACCTACGAGCAGTACTTC
-,TRBJ2-7,TRBV9,once,CASSVIASSYEQYF,TGTGCCAGCAGCGTAATTGCGAGCTCCTACGAGCAGTACTTC
-,TRBJ1-2,TRBV2,-,CVSREQALNKSNYGYTF,TGTGTCAGTCGGGAGCAAGCCTTGAACAAAAGTAACTATGGCTACACCTTC
TRBD1,TRBJ2-3,TRBV7-9,-,CASSANRGADTQYF,TGTGCCAGCAGCGCGAACAGGGGCGCAGATACGCAGTATTTT
-,TRBJ1-1,TRBV20-1,-,CSAFLAPEAFF,TGCAGTGCTTTCCTGGCACCTGAAGCTTTCTTT
-,TRBJ2-3,TRBV27,few,CASIFGSTQYF,TGTGCCAGCATTTTCGGTTCTACGCAGTATTTT
TRBD1,TRBJ2-6,TRBV13,-,CASGLGTTGPRPGANVLTF,TGTGCCAGCGGGTTGGGGACGACAGGGCCCCGACCTGGGGCCAACGTCCTGACTTTC
TRBD2,TRBJ2-7,TRBV7-8,-,CASSLGLAGSTRLYEQYF,TGTGCCAGCAGCTTAGGACTAGCGGGATCTACTCGTTTATACGAGCAGTACTTC
TRBD2,TRBJ2-7,TRBV2,once,CASVLSYVAGGAEQYF,TGTGCCAGCGTCCTGAGCTACGTAGCGGGAGGGGCCGAGCAGTACTTC
-,TRBJ1-3,TRBV30,-,CASIRGLPGNTIYF,TGTGCCTCGATAAGGGGTCTTCCTGGAAACACCATATATTTT
TRBD1,TRBJ1-2,TRBV6-6,-,CASSQGGRGYTF,TGTGCCAGCAGCCAAGGGGGCCGGGGCTACACCTTC
-,TRBJ1-2,TRBV6-1,-,CASREGAISGYTF,TGTGCCAGCAGAGAAGGGGCAATAAGTGGCTACACCTTC
TRBD2,TRBJ2-7,TRBV18,-,CASSPERGRHEQYF,TGTGCCAGCTCACCGGAGCGGGGGCGACACGAGCAGTACTTC
TRBD2,TRBJ2-7,TRBV7-9,-,CASEIAGANYEQYF,TGTGCCAGCGAGATAGCGGGAGCAAACTACGAGCAGTACTTC
TRBD1,TRBJ2-7,TRBV30,-,CAWSGRDRVTYEQYF,TGTGCCTGGAGTGGCCGGGACAGGGTGACCTACGAGCAGTACTTC
TRBD2,TRBJ2-7,TRBV29-1,-,CSAHRGEPYEQYF,TGCAGCGCCCATCGGGGGGAACCATACGAGCAGTACTTC
-,TRBJ1-2,TRBV27,-,CASTKQGSSGYGYTF,TGTGCCAGCACCAAGCAGGGTTCGTCTGGCTATGGCTACACCTTC
-,TRBJ2-3,TRBV2,-,CASKVSSWDTQYF,TGTGCCAGCAAAGTATCATCTTGGGATACGCAGTATTTT
-,TRBJ1-3,TRBV4-1,-,CASSQAPGGAGNTIYF,TGCGCCAGCAGCCAAGCCCCGGGGGGGGCTGGAAACACCATATATTTT
-,TRBJ1-1,TRBV12-5,-,CASGLVRSGTFNTEAFF,TGTGCTAGTGGTTTGGTACGCTCAGGGACGTTCAACACTGAAGCTTTCTTT
-,TRBJ2-1,TRBV9,-,CASSGPEAFNEQFF,TGTGCCAGCAGCGGACCTGAGGCCTTTAATGAGCAGTTCTTC
TRBD1,TRBJ1-1,TRBV2,-,CASTLSGQGAAAFF,TGTGCCAGCACTCTTTCGGGACAGGGGGCCGCAGCTTTCTTT
TRBD1,TRBJ2-6,TRBV10-2,-,CASRQGINSGANVLTF,TGCGCCAGTCGACAGGGGATCAACTCTGGGGCCAACGTCCTGACTTTC
TRBD2,TRBJ2-3,TRBV6-6,-,CASSHGLAGGTDTQYF,TGTGCCAGCAGTCACGGACTAGCGGGGGGCACAGATACGCAGTATTTT
-,TRBJ2-3,TRBV7-8,-,CASSLGGITSTDTQYF,TGTGCCAGCAGCTTGGGCGGGATAACTAGCACAGATACGCAGTATTTT
TRBD2,TRBJ2-1,TRBV6-6,-,CASSHIAGGNNEQFF,TGTGCCAGCAGCCACATAGCGGGAGGGAACAATGAGCAGTTCTTC
TRBD2,TRBJ2-7,TRBV7-8,-,CASSLGTSGTYEQYF,TGTGCCAGCAGCCTCGGGACTAGCGGGACCTACGAGCAGTACTTC
-,TRBJ1-1,TRBV2,-,CASSMGEAFF,TGTGCCAGCAGTATGGGGGAAGCTTTCTTT
TRBD1,TRBJ1-1,TRBV2,-,CASSPRQGRTEAFF,TGTGCCAGCAGTCCTCGACAGGGAAGGACTGAAGCTTTCTTT
-,TRBJ1-5,TRBV19,-,CASSLVKNQPQHF,TGTGCCAGTAGCCTGGTAAAAAATCAGCCCCAGCATTTT
-,TRBJ2-5,TRBV27,-,CASSVGGTQYF,TGTGCCAGCAGTGTCGGAGGGACCCAGTACTTC
-,TRBJ1-1,TRBV2,-,CASSEHRPTNTEAFF,TGTGCCAGCAGTGAACACAGGCCCACGAACACTGAAGCTTTCTTT
-,TRBJ2-3,TRBV7-3,-,CASSPQLASTDTQYF,TGTGCCAGCAGCCCGCAGCTAGCTAGCACAGATACGCAGTATTTT
TRBD1,TRBJ2-7,TRBV4-3,-,CASSQDRGADEQYF,TGCGCCAGCAGCCAGGACAGGGGGGCGGACGAGCAGTACTTC
-,TRBJ1-4,TRBV9,once,CASSLRPTNEKLFF,TGTGCCAGCAGTCTTCGGCCAACTAATGAAAAACTGTTTTTT
-,TRBJ2-7,TRBV28,-,CASSSRRESSYEQYF,TGTGCCAGCAGTTCGCGGCGGGAAAGCTCCTACGAGCAGTACTTC
-,TRBJ2-5,TRBV11-2,-,CASSLPGNQYF,TGTGCCAGCAGCTTGCCCGGGAATCAGTACTTC
-,TRBJ2-1,TRBV6-5,-,CASSWGIGEQFF,TGTGCCAGCAGTTGGGGCATCGGTGAGCAGTTCTTC
TRBD1,TRBJ1-1,TRBV19,-,CASSTGQRLNTEAFF,TGTGCCAGTAGTACGGGACAGAGGTTGAACACTGAAGCTTTCTTT
-,TRBJ2-7,TRBV5-1,-,CASSLAPFGTNPYEQYF,TGCGCCAGCAGCTTGGCACCCTTCGGGACAAATCCCTACGAGCAGTACTTC
-,TRBJ1-5,TRBV30,-,CAWSSAVSNQPQHF,TGTGCCTGGAGTTCGGCGGTTAGCAATCAGCCCCAGCATTTT
TRBD1,TRBJ2-7,TRBV27,-,CASSLRTGVGEQYF,TGTGCCAGCAGTCTTAGGACAGGGGTGGGCGAGCAGTACTTC